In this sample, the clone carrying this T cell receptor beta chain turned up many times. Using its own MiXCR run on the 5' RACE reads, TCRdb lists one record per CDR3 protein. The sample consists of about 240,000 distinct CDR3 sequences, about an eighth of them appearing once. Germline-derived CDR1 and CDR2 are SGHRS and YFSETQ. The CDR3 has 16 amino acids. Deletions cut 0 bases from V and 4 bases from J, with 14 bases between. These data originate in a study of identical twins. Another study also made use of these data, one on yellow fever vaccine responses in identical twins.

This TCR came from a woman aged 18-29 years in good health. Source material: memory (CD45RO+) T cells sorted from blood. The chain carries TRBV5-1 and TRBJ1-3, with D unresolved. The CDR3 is CASSLDYGYAGNTIYF. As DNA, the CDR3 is TGCGCCAGCAGCTTGGATTACGGGTACGCCGGAAACACCATATATTTT.